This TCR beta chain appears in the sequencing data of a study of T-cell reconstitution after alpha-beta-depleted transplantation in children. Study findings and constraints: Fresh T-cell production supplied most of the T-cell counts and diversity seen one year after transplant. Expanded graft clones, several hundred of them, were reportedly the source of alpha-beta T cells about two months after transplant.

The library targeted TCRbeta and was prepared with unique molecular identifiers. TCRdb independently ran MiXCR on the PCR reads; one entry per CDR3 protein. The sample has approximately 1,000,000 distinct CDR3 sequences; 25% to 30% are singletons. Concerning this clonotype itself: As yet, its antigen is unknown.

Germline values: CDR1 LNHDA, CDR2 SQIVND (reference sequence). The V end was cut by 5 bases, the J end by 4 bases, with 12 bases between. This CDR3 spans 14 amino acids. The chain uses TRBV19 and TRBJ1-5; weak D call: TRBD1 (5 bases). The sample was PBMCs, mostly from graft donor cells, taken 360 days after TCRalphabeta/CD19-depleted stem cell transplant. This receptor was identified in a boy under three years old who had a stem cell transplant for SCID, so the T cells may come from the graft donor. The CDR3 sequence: CASSGASENQPQHF. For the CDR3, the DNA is TGTGCCAGTAGTGGGGCCAGCGAGAATCAGCCCCAGCATTTT.